This T cell receptor beta chain is drawn from a study of T cells in localized non-small cell lung cancer. The study's findings and limits: Adjacent lung held a median about 57 of the top 100 tumor clones.

The repertoire was sequenced with immunoSEQ multiplex PCR; TCRdb's copy has only in-frame clones and lacks some. Of roughly 71,000 clones in the sample, 80% to 90% were seen once. A note on this clone: No antigen is known for it.

Trimming pared 6 bases from V and 3 bases from J, leaving 26 bases between. This CDR3 has 18 amino acids. Germline lookup yields CDR1 SNHLY and CDR2 FYNNEI. The rearrangement joins TRBV2 to TRBJ1-2; weak D call: TRBD1 (5 bases). The sample consisted of peripheral blood, taken before any cancer treatment. This TCR came from an older male donor with stage III squamous cell lung carcinoma. CDR3 bases: TGTGCCAGCAGGGGGCCCCCAAGTAGGCGGCCAGGAGACTATGGCTACACCTTC. It codes for CASRGPPSRRPGDYGYTF.